The 15 T cell receptor beta chains below come from one sample, sequenced in a study of blood T cell repertoires in COVID-19. Clones were sequenced by immunoSEQ multiplex PCR, and TCRdb holds only the in-frame ones, with some missing. The sample has about 120,000 clones; 60% to 85% are singletons. The sample comprised peripheral blood. Receptors originate from a human donor with acute or convalescent COVID-19. The donor label of this sample is uncertain.

There are a few counts of this clone. The chain has TRBV11-2 and TRBJ1-6; D is ambiguous. CDR1 and CDR2 from the germline V gene are SGHAT and FQNNGV. This CDR3 spans 15 amino acids. V dropped 6 bases and J dropped 9 bases, with 18 bases sitting between them. The CDR3 bases are TGTGCCAGCAGGCCCGCCTACGGGAGAAGTTCACCCCTCCACTTT. Translating gives CASRPAYGRSSPLHF.

The V and J genes are TRBV7-9 and TRBJ2-3; 8 bases fit TRBD2. V lost 6 bases, J lost 2 bases, and 7 bases stayed unmatched. Germline V lookup: CDR1 SEHNR, CDR2 FQNEAQ (reference sequence). The CDR3 covers 15 residues. CDR3 coding DNA: TGTGCCAGCAGGAGTTGGCGGGGGGTCACAGATACGCAGTATTTT. Its protein is CASRSWRGVTDTQYF.

This clone was detected a few times. The chain combines TRBV28 with TRBJ1-2; TRBD1 is a possible D gene (5 bases). V gave up 5 bases and J gave up 0 bases, with 13 bases separating them. The germline CDR1 and CDR2 sequences are MDHEN and SYDVKM. This CDR3 is 15 amino acids long. The CDR3 DNA follows: TGTGCCAGCAGTCCTACAGGCTCAGCTAACTATGGCTACACCTTC. Its protein product is CASSPTGSANYGYTF.

The chain uses TRBV5-1 and TRBJ2-7, with TRBD1 matching over 7 bases. V lost 4 bases and J lost 2; bases outside the gene matches: 15. From germline, CDR1 is SGHRS and CDR2 YFSETQ. This CDR3 spans 17 amino acids. Written as DNA, the CDR3 is TGCGCCAGCAGCATAAATACCGGGACAGCGTCCCCCTACGAGCAGTACTTC. It specifies CASSINTGTASPYEQYF.

This clone was detected only a few times. This chain uses TRBV2 with TRBJ1-4; 8 positions match TRBD1. CDR1 SNHLY and CDR2 FYNNEI come from the germline V gene. J lost 4 bases, V lost 6 bases, and 7 bases had no gene match. The CDR3 totals 15 residues. CDR3: CASRARQGFNEKLFF. The CDR3 DNA follows: TGTGCCAGCAGAGCTAGACAGGGGTTTAATGAAAAACTGTTTTTT.

The chain employs TRBV19 and TRBJ1-6; 7 nucleotides align to TRBD1. CDR1 and CDR2 from the germline V gene are LNHDA and SQIVND (reference sequence). The ends lost 7 bases at V and 10 bases at J; junction bases unmatched: 10. The length of the CDR3 is 14 residues. The chain's CDR3 is CASTSRAGQSPLHF. In DNA form, the CDR3 reads TGTGCCAGTACCTCCCGGGCGGGACAGTCACCCCTCCACTTT.

The J gene is TRBJ2-7, the V gene TRBV7-9; TRBD2 matches 7 bases. The CDR3 loop spans 12 amino acids. V dropped 5 bases and J dropped 7; count of bases not matched to a gene: 5. Germline V CDR1 and CDR2: SEHNR, FQNEAQ (reference sequence). CDR3 sequence: CASSQAGSEQYF. The CDR3 DNA reads as TGTGCCAGCAGCCAAGCGGGATCTGAGCAGTACTTC. Filled out from reference TRBV7-9 and TRBJ2-7, the complete variable domain reads DTGVSQNPRHKITKRGQNVTFRCDPISEHNRLYWYRQTLGQGPEFLTYFQNEAQLEKSRLLSDRFSAERPKGSFSTLEIQRTEQGDSAMYLCASSQAGSEQYFGPGTRLTVT.

With respect to this clone: Other DNA variants within this sample encode the same CDR3. The chain carries TRBV24-1 and TRBJ2-5; maybe TRBD1 (6 bases). Germline-derived CDR1 and CDR2 are KGHDR and SFDVKD. The CDR3 is made up of 15 amino acids. V was pared by 3 bases and J by 4 bases, with 14 bases between. The CDR3 DNA reads as TGTGCCACCAGTGATCCGACAGGCTCGAGAGAGACCCAGTACTTC. Amino acids: CATSDPTGSRETQYF.

The rearrangement links TRBV7-8 to TRBJ1-1, with D perhaps TRBD1 (5 bases). The CDR3 covers 15 residues. Trimming took off 2 bases at V and 0 bases at J, with 10 bases between the two ends. Germline CDR1 is SGHVS and CDR2 is FQNEAQ. CDR3 residues: CASSLKRQLNTEAFF. In DNA form, the CDR3 reads TGTGCCAGCAGCTTAAAAAGACAGCTGAACACTGAAGCTTTCTTT.

In its sample, this clone was seen many times. The genes are TRBV12-3 or TRBV12-4 and TRBJ2-7; TRBD1 matches at 9 bases. V lost 1 base, J lost 5 bases, and 0 bases stayed unmatched. This CDR3 contains 13 residues. CDR3 DNA sequence: TGTGCCAGCAGTTTAGGGACAGGGGACGAGCAGTACTTC. It yields the protein CASSLGTGDEQYF.

This sequence joins TRBV27 and TRBJ1-4, with unresolved D. Trimming shortened V by 1 base and J by 7 bases, and 7 bases separated the two germline ends. The CDR3 sequence is 13 residues long. Germline V gives CDR1 MNHEY, CDR2 SMNVEV (reference sequence). CDR3 protein: CASSLYGSEKLFF. The DNA for the CDR3 is TGTGCCAGCAGTTTATATGGCAGTGAAAAACTGTTTTTT.

There are a few counts of this clone. This rearrangement joins TRBV6-4 to TRBJ2-3, with 8 bases matching TRBD1. V trimming: 4 bases; J trimming: 2 bases; junction bases outside the gene matches: 2. The CDR3 has 14 amino acids. Per germline, CDR1 MRHNA and CDR2 SNTAGT. The CDR3 nucleotides are TGTGCCAGCAGTGGGGGACAGGACACAGATACGCAGTATTTT. Protein sequence: CASSGGQDTDTQYF.

The J gene is TRBJ1-2, the V gene TRBV11-2; 10 positions match TRBD1. CDR1 is SGHAT, CDR2 FQNNGV, per germline. V lost 0 bases, J lost 4 bases, and 5 bases stayed unmatched. The CDR3 consists of 16 residues. In DNA form, the CDR3 reads TGTGCCAGCAGCTTAGATTGGACAGGGGGGATCTATGGCTACACCTTC. Protein sequence: CASSLDWTGGIYGYTF.

The chain is built from TRBV19 and TRBJ1-1; no definite D call. Germline CDR1 and CDR2: LNHDA and SQIVND (reference sequence). V gave up 4 bases and J gave up 5 bases, with 8 bases separating them. This CDR3 region has 12 residues. DNA for the CDR3: TGTGCCAGTAGTAGTCGGAGGACTGAAGCTTTCTTT. This codes for CASSSRRTEAFF.

This clone was seen many times. This chain uses TRBV2 with TRBJ1-5; a weak D match, TRBD1 (6 bases). CDR1 and CDR2 (germline): SNHLY, FYNNEI. The V gene lost 7 bases and the J gene lost 3 bases, with 16 bases spanning the gap. The CDR3 is 15 amino acids. The CDR3 region is CASTRRTGSNQPQHF. The CDR3, as DNA: TGTGCCAGCACCAGAAGAACAGGGTCCAATCAGCCCCAGCATTTT.